This is a list of T cell receptor beta chains from one sample in a study of T-cell memory formation after mild COVID-19. TCRdb redid the calling of the 5' RACE reads with MiXCR, one entry per CDR3 protein. The sample records under 550,000 distinct CDR3 sequences, approximately 18% being singletons. Sequenced: PBMCs or a T cell subset sorted from them (not recorded which). These receptors originate from an adult woman who had mild COVID-19 (a few samples of this study predate the infection). Cell type and time point are not known. Both conserved end residues are part of each CDR3. A D gene is named only where the DNA matches it firmly. Some rows have no size entry. The others give once, few or many, or a class for an expanded clone.

J: TRBJ2-7; size: few; D: TRBD1; V: TRBV7-9; CDR3: CASSPPSGQGMYEQYF; DNA: TGTGCCAGCAGCCCGCCATCTGGACAGGGGATGTACGAGCAGTACTTC
J: TRBJ1-4; size: -; D: -; V: TRBV7-6; CDR3: CASSLLAAGRDEKLFF; DNA: TGTGCCAGCAGCCTACTGGCGGCGGGGCGTGATGAAAAACTGTTTTTT
J: TRBJ2-3; size: -; D: -; V: TRBV20-1; CDR3: CSARIWDRRSTDTQYF; DNA: TGCAGTGCTAGAATCTGGGATAGACGAAGCACAGATACGCAGTATTTT
J: TRBJ2-2; size: many; D: -; V: TRBV7-9; CDR3: CASSLGTGPRELFF; DNA: TGTGCCAGCAGCTTAGGAACCGGGCCCAGGGAGCTGTTTTTT
J: TRBJ2-5; size: few; D: -; V: TRBV25-1; CDR3: CASSNSGARETQYF; DNA: TGTGCCAGCTCTAATTCGGGGGCCCGAGAGACCCAGTACTTC
J: TRBJ2-1; size: many; D: TRBD2; V: TRBV5-1; CDR3: CASSPIAGGLKGEQFF; DNA: TGCGCCAGCAGCCCGATAGCGGGGGGGCTGAAGGGTGAGCAGTTCTTC
J: TRBJ2-3; size: -; D: -; V: TRBV5-4; CDR3: CASSHQMGSDTQYF; DNA: TGTGCCAGCAGTCACCAAATGGGCTCAGATACGCAGTATTTT
J: TRBJ2-3; size: few; D: -; V: TRBV11-1; CDR3: CASRSGPGADTQYF; DNA: TGTGCCAGCAGGTCGGGCCCCGGGGCAGATACGCAGTATTTT
J: TRBJ2-7; size: few; D: -; V: TRBV18; CDR3: CASSPYDTYEQYF; DNA: TGTGCCAGCTCACCCTACGATACCTACGAGCAGTACTTC
J: TRBJ2-1; size: many; D: TRBD2; V: TRBV9; CDR3: CASSVDPAGGQNEQFF; DNA: TGTGCCAGCAGCGTAGATCCAGCGGGGGGGCAGAATGAGCAGTTCTTC
J: TRBJ1-3; size: -; D: TRBD1; V: TRBV5-1; CDR3: CASSVGDSGNTIYF; DNA: TGCGCCAGCAGCGTGGGGGACAGTGGAAACACCATATATTTT
J: TRBJ2-6; size: -; D: -; V: TRBV7-8; CDR3: CASSHRGGSGANVLTF; DNA: TGTGCCAGCAGCCACCGAGGGGGTTCGGGGGCCAACGTCCTGACTTTC
J: TRBJ2-1; size: few; D: -; V: TRBV7-2; CDR3: CASSAPGVGNEQFF; DNA: TGTGCCAGCAGCGCGCCGGGAGTGGGGAATGAGCAGTTCTTC
J: TRBJ2-5; size: many; D: -; V: TRBV5-1; CDR3: CASSPNGGHSGETQYF; DNA: TGCGCCAGCAGCCCTAACGGAGGCCACTCGGGGGAGACCCAGTACTTC
J: TRBJ2-7; size: many; D: -; V: TRBV12-3/TRBV12-4; CDR3: CASSRGLRSYEQYF; DNA: TGTGCCAGCAGCCGAGGGTTGCGGTCCTACGAGCAGTACTTC
J: TRBJ1-2; size: few; D: -; V: TRBV27; CDR3: CASSLAGSDYGYTF; DNA: TGTGCCAGCAGTTTGGCAGGGTCGGACTATGGCTACACCTTC
J: TRBJ2-1; size: many; D: TRBD2; V: TRBV19; CDR3: CASSILAGGLASGYEQFF; DNA: TGTGCCAGTAGTATACTAGCGGGGGGGCTTGCGTCGGGCTATGAGCAGTTCTTC
J: TRBJ2-7; size: -; D: TRBD2; V: TRBV7-8; CDR3: CASSLVPGLAAYEQYF; DNA: TGTGCCAGCAGCTTAGTGCCGGGACTAGCAGCATACGAGCAGTACTTC
J: TRBJ1-2; size: few; D: -; V: TRBV29-1; CDR3: CSVGGGAPTNYGYTF; DNA: TGCAGCGTTGGAGGGGGGGCACCCACTAACTATGGCTACACCTTC
J: TRBJ1-2; size: few; D: -; V: TRBV20-1; CDR3: CSARPLGREGGYTF; DNA: TGCAGTGCTAGACCCCTGGGCAGGGAGGGTGGCTACACCTTC
J: TRBJ2-7; size: -; D: TRBD2; V: TRBV25-1; CDR3: CASSDPAGGKPYEQYF; DNA: TGTGCCAGCAGTGACCCAGCGGGAGGAAAGCCCTACGAGCAGTACTTC
J: TRBJ2-7; size: -; D: -; V: TRBV7-9; CDR3: CASSDGGGSYEQYF; DNA: TGTGCCAGCAGCGACGGTGGGGGCTCCTACGAGCAGTACTTC
J: TRBJ2-7; size: -; D: TRBD1; V: TRBV9; CDR3: CASSVLKGSTDRGRVEQYF; DNA: TGTGCCAGCAGCGTGTTGAAGGGATCTACGGACAGGGGGCGGGTCGAGCAGTACTTC
J: TRBJ2-7; size: -; D: -; V: TRBV19; CDR3: CASSRPGNNYEQYF; DNA: TGTGCCAGTAGTCGTCCGGGGAATAACTACGAGCAGTACTTC
J: TRBJ1-1; size: -; D: TRBD1; V: TRBV9; CDR3: CASSVAPGATGRNAEAFF; DNA: TGTGCCAGCAGCGTAGCCCCAGGGGCGACAGGGAGGAACGCTGAAGCTTTCTTT
J: TRBJ1-1; size: few; D: -; V: TRBV9; CDR3: CASSGGAGTEAFF; DNA: TGTGCCAGCAGCGGGGGCGCGGGCACTGAAGCTTTCTTT
J: TRBJ2-5; size: many; D: -; V: TRBV29-1; CDR3: CSVESGVQETQYF; DNA: TGCAGCGTTGAATCGGGGGTCCAAGAGACCCAGTACTTC
J: TRBJ2-1; size: -; D: -; V: TRBV7-9; CDR3: CASSLGGHFAFF; DNA: TGTGCCAGCAGCTTGGGGGGACATTTTGCGTTCTTC
J: TRBJ2-5; size: many; D: -; V: TRBV5-4; CDR3: CASSGDGQETQYF; DNA: TGTGCCAGCAGCGGGGACGGTCAAGAGACCCAGTACTTC
J: TRBJ2-2; size: many; D: TRBD1; V: TRBV27; CDR3: CASSDRAGTNTGELFF; DNA: TGTGCCAGCAGTGACAGGGCTGGTACGAACACCGGGGAGCTGTTTTTT
J: TRBJ2-4; size: few; D: -; V: TRBV7-9; CDR3: CASSWAGAENIQYF; DNA: TGTGCCAGCAGCTGGGCCGGGGCCGAAAACATTCAGTACTTC
J: TRBJ1-1; size: -; D: -; V: TRBV4-1; CDR3: CASSQEGVGEAFF; DNA: TGCGCCAGCAGCCAAGAAGGGGTCGGTGAAGCTTTCTTT
J: TRBJ2-2; size: -; D: -; V: TRBV6-2/TRBV6-3; CDR3: CASSLGRSPELFF; DNA: TGTGCCAGCAGTTTAGGAAGGAGCCCGGAGCTGTTTTTT
J: TRBJ2-1; size: few; D: -; V: TRBV20-1; CDR3: CSAGLEGGGGNEQFF; DNA: TGCAGTGCTGGCCTCGAGGGGGGGGGCGGCAATGAGCAGTTCTTC
J: TRBJ2-1; size: few; D: -; V: TRBV2; CDR3: CANKATSWDEQFF; DNA: TGTGCCAACAAGGCAACTAGCTGGGATGAGCAGTTCTTC
J: TRBJ2-1; size: -; D: -; V: TRBV19; CDR3: CASSPTLRAYNEQFF; DNA: TGTGCCAGTAGCCCAACCTTGCGGGCCTACAATGAGCAGTTCTTC
J: TRBJ2-3; size: many; D: TRBD2; V: TRBV10-3; CDR3: CAIKVGGPDTQYF; DNA: TGTGCCATCAAGGTGGGAGGGCCGGATACGCAGTATTTT
J: TRBJ2-7; size: few; D: -; V: TRBV5-1; CDR3: CASSPDRLIYEQYF; DNA: TGCGCCAGCAGCCCGGACAGACTGATCTACGAGCAGTACTTC
J: TRBJ1-5; size: -; D: -; V: TRBV5-4; CDR3: CASSPGGGGSNQPQHF; DNA: TGTGCCAGCAGCCCGGGGGGCGGAGGAAGCAATCAGCCCCAGCATTTT
J: TRBJ1-2; size: -; D: -; V: TRBV7-2; CDR3: CASSSRTVGYTF; DNA: TGTGCCAGCAGCTCGAGGACAGTAGGCTACACCTTC
J: TRBJ2-5; size: -; D: TRBD2; V: TRBV5-4; CDR3: CASSLSGRGQETQYF; DNA: TGTGCCAGCAGCCTTAGCGGGAGGGGGCAAGAGACCCAGTACTTC
J: TRBJ2-1; size: -; D: -; V: TRBV20-1; CDR3: CSARALDWYNEQFF; DNA: TGCAGTGCTAGAGCCCTGGACTGGTACAATGAGCAGTTCTTC
J: TRBJ2-1; size: -; D: -; V: TRBV11-1; CDR3: CASSLTRARSSYNEQFF; DNA: TGTGCCAGCAGCTTAACTAGGGCCCGGAGCTCCTACAATGAGCAGTTCTTC
J: TRBJ1-1; size: few; D: -; V: TRBV12-3/TRBV12-4; CDR3: CASLQAGGADTEAFF; DNA: TGTGCCAGCTTGCAGGCCGGGGGCGCGGACACTGAAGCTTTCTTT
J: TRBJ1-1; size: few; D: -; V: TRBV3-1; CDR3: CASSQGLGRAVNTEAFF; DNA: TGTGCCAGCAGCCAAGGATTGGGAAGGGCGGTGAACACTGAAGCTTTCTTT
J: TRBJ2-5; size: many; D: -; V: TRBV7-3; CDR3: CASSLSALETQYF; DNA: TGTGCCAGCAGCCTTTCCGCGTTAGAGACCCAGTACTTC